This TCR beta chain stems from a study of shared clonotypes between healthy human individuals (TCRdb year 2020). Looking at the study overall: The cohort included a few men and a couple of women between 18 and 49 years of age. Blood TCR repertoires of five healthy adults were deeply sequenced to estimate repertoire size and the extent of clonotype sharing between individuals. To increase sequencing depth and limit assay-specific biases, TCR repertoire library preparation and sequencing were carried out by different laboratories using diverse techniques. Each donor's leukapheresis produced roughly between roughly 0.85 and 9.5 billion PBMCs. Per donor, three plates each were used for CD4 naive and CD4 memory, two for CD8 naive, and one for CD8 memory.

Donors were healthy HIV-negative adults with no recently reported acute infections or vaccinations. Every donor was a Caucasian adult residing in Nashville, Tennessee, USA. CD4+ T cells were enriched through magnetic negative selection, after which naive cells were positively selected on CD45RA and the remaining negative fraction served as the memory subset. Blood was obtained by leukapheresis, after which PBMCs were separated by Ficoll-Histopaque density gradient centrifugation and cryopreserved in liquid nitrogen vapor phase. Analytical flow cytometry was used to check the purity and quantity of every magnetically sorted T cell population. Each sorted fraction had its genomic DNA isolated and then quantified by UV absorbance on a Nanodrop 2000c. Of note for this clone: There is no known antigen for this receptor. No clone much larger than this one lies a single base away; base qualities are absent.

Using the deep immunoSEQ assay, multiplex PCR amplified TCR CDR3 regions from genomic DNA. Extracted genomic DNA from each cell subset was distributed evenly across all wells of several immunoSEQ 96-well plates, and each plate was treated as a replicate. For sorted subsets, each replicate PCR was loaded with 200 ng genomic DNA, equivalent to about 33,000 T cell genomes. The purified libraries were quantified using a Qubit 3.0 fluorometer, sized with a Bioanalyzer 2100, and then quantified again using the KAPA Library Quantification kit. Each immunoSEQ 96-well plate was sequenced on its own single-read 150-cycle Illumina NextSeq 550 flow cell. The original pipeline was this. Because the immunoSEQ output included only junctional sequences and no quality scores, the filtering could not be the same as the filtering used for full-length reads. Sequences were annotated with PyIR, a Python wrapper for IgBLAST v1.9, using IMGT germline references to assign V/J genes and CDR3. Any read was removed if the V/J assignment was weak (E-value above 1e-6), the CDR3 was missing, or the read contained stop codons, out-of-frame junctions, or ambiguous translated residues. V3J clonotypes were defined as sequences sharing an identical inferred V gene, J gene, and CDR3 amino acid sequence. Percentage overlap between repertoires was calculated by dividing the number of shared unique clonotypes by the size of the smaller repertoire. Three approaches were used to assess repertoire richness: RTK rarefaction, the Chao1 estimator, and Recon v2.1 estimates of unobserved clonotypes. For all TCRbeta clonotypes obtained by the gDNA method from a few donors, generation probabilities were computed with OLGA. Drawn from immuneACCESS, this table holds only the in-frame rearrangements with V and J called that TCRdb kept. Clones are partly lost; checked studies trace under half to an unresolved V gene and leave the rest unexplained. D and trimming come from the DNA, and the V and J calls and clone size come from that table. The sample table contains around 2.5 million clones; only one count was recorded for more than 85% of them. The ten largest clones capture roughly 0.36% of the sample.

General conclusions and limits of the study: The genetic and exposure-history diversity represented was limited by the small number of donors. Pairwise subsampling led to the expectation that sequencing depth would affect the degree of clonotype sharing among donors. Sampling was limited to blood, and TCR repertoires in tissue likely differ from TCR repertoires in blood. Naive subsets generally had larger estimated clonotype richness than memory subsets. Compared with non-shared clonotypes, clonotypes shared by all four sorted-subset donors had higher generation probabilities. When several donors were compared, the shared fraction of clonotypes was 5% to 6.5% for naive CD4, around 3.5% for naive CD8, 2% to 2.5% for memory CD4, and 0.3% to 0.5% for memory CD8. Incomplete sequencing was indicated by rarefaction of sorted-subset datasets, despite the large sequencing depth.

The receptor comes from a man aged 18 to 30 in good health. Some clones in this sample may be carry-over from other donors' samples. Sequences were obtained from naive CD4+ T cells from PBMCs. Reading the label with the study, this specimen's cell subset or site is: CD45RA+ positively selected.

The nucleotide sequence is TGTGCCAGCAGGGACGTTCGGATCCGCCCTTTTCGTGGCTACACCTTC. This encodes CASRDVRIRPFRGYTF. The chain is encoded by TRBV5-4 joined to TRBJ1-2; the D gene is unclear. The germline V gene (reference sequence) provides CDR1 SGHNT and CDR2 YYREEE. The CDR3 contains 16 residues, cysteine and phenylalanine counted. The only DNA kept is the CDR3, 48 bases in frame from the first base. V sheds 5 bases and J sheds 7 bases, leaving 24 bases between their ends.